This TCR beta chain was identified in a study of tumor-infiltrating lymphocytes in glioblastoma multiforme. Study-level findings and limits: TCR plus mutation findings rest on a single glioblastoma patient.

With respect to this clonotype: Its antigen is currently unknown.

Multiple V-beta primers and a C-beta primer amplified TCRB from RNA. Via MiXCR, TCRdb re-called the multiplex PCR reads, giving one row per CDR3 protein. Of roughly 15,000 distinct CDR3 sequences listed, about 69% are singletons. The CDR3 sequence is 16 residues long. Per the germline V gene, CDR1 is SGHNT and CDR2 is YENEEA. The sequence came from a male donor with glioblastoma. The sample consisted of brain tumor tissue. The J gene is TRBJ2-4, the V gene TRBV11-3; D gene unclear. The DNA end is more similar to TRBJ2-1, so the J call may be wrong. The CDR3 coding sequence is TGTGCCAGCAGCCCCCGACACGCTCCGGCCAAAAACATTCAGTTCTTC. Amino acid sequence: CASSPRHAPAKNIQFF.